This T cell receptor beta chain comes out of a study of siplizumab effects on memory and regulatory T cells. Whole-study results and caveats: No more than a minor fraction of alloreactive clones could be traced back to unstimulated subsets. A major contribution to the alloresponse seemed to be made by naive T cells, which seemed more diverse than memory cells. An assignable naive or memory phenotype was lacking in roughly 80-95% of proliferating CD4+ or CD8+ clones.

The length of the CDR3 is 13 residues. V dropped 2 bases and J dropped 0 bases, with 8 bases sitting between them. Germline V gene sequence: CDR1 SQVTM, CDR2 ANQGSEA. Approximately 98,000 TCR templates were measured in each sample. The method was immunoSEQ multiplex PCR; TCRdb's version includes in-frame clones alone and lacks a portion of them. The table lists more than 85,000 clones, approximately 94% of them singletons, with approximately 0.61% in the top ten. Note on this clone: What it binds is not known.

Sequencing was done on a sample of Tregs sorted from blood. This sequence joins TRBV29-1 and TRBJ2-7; D ambiguous. This receptor was identified in a human donor in good health. The CDR3 DNA is TGCAGCGTTGAATTAGGCAGCTCCTACGAGCAGTACTTC. It translates to CSVELGSSYEQYF.